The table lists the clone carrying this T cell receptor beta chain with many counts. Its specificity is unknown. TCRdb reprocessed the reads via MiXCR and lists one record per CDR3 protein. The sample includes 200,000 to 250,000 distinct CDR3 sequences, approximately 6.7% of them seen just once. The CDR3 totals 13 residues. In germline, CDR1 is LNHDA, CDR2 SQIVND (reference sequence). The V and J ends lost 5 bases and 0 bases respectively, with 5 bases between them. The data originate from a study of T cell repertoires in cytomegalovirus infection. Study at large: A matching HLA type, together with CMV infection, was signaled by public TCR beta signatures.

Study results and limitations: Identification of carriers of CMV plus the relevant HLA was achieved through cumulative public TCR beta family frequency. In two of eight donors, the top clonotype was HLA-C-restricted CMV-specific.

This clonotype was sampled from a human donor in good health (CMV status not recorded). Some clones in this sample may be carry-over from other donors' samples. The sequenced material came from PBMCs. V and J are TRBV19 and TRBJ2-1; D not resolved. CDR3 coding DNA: TGTGCCAGTAGTGCCACCTCCTACAATGAGCAGTTCTTC. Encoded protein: CASSATSYNEQFF.